This TCR beta chain originates from a study of blood T cell repertoires in COVID-19. The CDR3 loop spans 17 amino acids. CDR1 is KGHDR, CDR2 SFDVKD, per germline. V dropped 5 bases and J dropped 7 bases, with 22 bases sitting between them. The method was immunoSEQ multiplex PCR; TCRdb's version includes in-frame clones alone and lacks a portion of them. The profile covers roughly 180,000 clones, with around 80% appearing a single time and roughly 7.2% taken by the ten largest. In Seattle, patients joined the study during active infection and were tracked longitudinally. The clonotype originates from a woman between 40 and 55 years old with COVID-19, enrolled during active disease. The chain couples TRBV24-1 to TRBJ2-2; D is perhaps TRBD1 (8 bases). Sequenced sample: peripheral blood. CDR3 sequence (DNA): TGTGCCACCAGTGGCCTTACAGGGGGGGCTTCGAGCGGGGAGCTGTTTTTT. This sequence encodes CATSGLTGGASSGELFF.